The entry below describes one T cell receptor beta chain. Antigen specificity is unknown. Sequencing templates came from extracted RNA that was reverse transcribed into cDNA. The assay was immunoSEQ multiplex PCR, and TCRdb's table has in-frame clones only and misses some. The sample contains some 120,000 clones, roughly three fifths of which appear only once. This CDR3 spans 13 amino acids. With 4 bases clipped from V and 4 bases from J, the junction kept 6 bases outside the gene matches. Germline-derived CDR1 and CDR2 are SQVTM and ANQGSEA. This entry belongs to a study of CD8+ T cells in alopecia areata. At the level of the study: The study gave treated patients oral tofacitinib at 5 to 10 mg twice daily.

Points from the study as a whole: Scalp samples also yield sequences of resident alphabeta T cells from normal skin.

The V call is TRBV29-1, the J call TRBJ1-1, with 7 bases identical to TRBD1. Specimen: CD4+ T cells sorted from blood, collected at week 0. The TCR was taken from a human donor with alopecia areata. The CDR3, as DNA: TGCAGCGTTGGGGCAGGGGGGGCCACTGAAGCTTTCTTT. Residues: CSVGAGGATEAFF.